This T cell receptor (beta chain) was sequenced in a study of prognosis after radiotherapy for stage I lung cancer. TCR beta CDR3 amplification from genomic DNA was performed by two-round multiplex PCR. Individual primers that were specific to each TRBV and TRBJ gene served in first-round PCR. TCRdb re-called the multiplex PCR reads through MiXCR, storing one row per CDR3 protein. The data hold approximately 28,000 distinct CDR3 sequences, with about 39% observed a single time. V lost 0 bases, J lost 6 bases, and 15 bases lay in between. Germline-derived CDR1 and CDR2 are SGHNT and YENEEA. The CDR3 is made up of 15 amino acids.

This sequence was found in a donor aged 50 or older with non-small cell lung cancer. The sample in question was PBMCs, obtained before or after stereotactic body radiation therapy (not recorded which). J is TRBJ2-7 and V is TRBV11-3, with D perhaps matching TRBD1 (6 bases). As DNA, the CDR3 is TGTGCCAGCAGCTTAGAACCCGGGACATTTGGCGAGCAGTACTTC. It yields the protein CASSLEPGTFGEQYF.